The 4 T cell receptor beta chains presented below share a single source sample, sequenced in a study of chemoradiotherapy in HPV16-positive cancers. Profiled with immunoSEQ multiplex PCR; TCRdb holds only in-frame clones, not every one. The sample yields 750 to 850 clones, about 83% seen once. The material was tumor tissue, obtained from a patient who underwent chemoradiotherapy. The receptors stem from a human donor with HPV-associated anogenital cancer.

This chain joins TRBV14 and TRBJ2-7, with D hard to call. The CDR3 totals 16 residues. Germline CDR1 reads SGHDN; CDR2 reads FVKESK. V lost 4 bases, J lost 7 bases, and 23 bases lay in between. The CDR3 coding sequence is TGTGCCAGCAGCCGAAGAATTGGGGTCACAGTGGGTGAGCAGTACTTC. Translated: CASSRRIGVTVGEQYF.

The V call is TRBV25-1, the J call TRBJ2-1, with D possibly matching TRBD2 (5 bases). Germline CDR1 and CDR2: MGHDK and SYGVNS. The CDR3 loop spans 13 amino acids. Trimming cost V 2 bases and J 9 bases, with 11 bases left between them. The CDR3 reads CASSEGVEGEQFF. CDR3 DNA sequence: TGTGCCAGCAGTGAAGGTGTTGAGGGTGAGCAGTTCTTC.

The chain uses TRBV6-6 and TRBJ2-7; weak D call: TRBD1 (5 bases). This CDR3 contains 13 residues. V was trimmed by 2 bases and J by 3 bases, leaving 8 bases between them. CDR1 is MNHNY, CDR2 SVGAGI, per germline (reference sequence). The CDR3 is CASSYRQSYEQYF. CDR3 bases: TGTGCCAGCAGTTACCGACAGAGCTACGAGCAGTACTTC.

CDR3: CAWSRGRAKNIQYF. In DNA form, the CDR3 reads TGTGCCTGGAGTCGTGGGCGGGCCAAAAACATTCAGTACTTC. This chain joins TRBV30 and TRBJ2-4; no firm D call. Germline CDR1 is GTSNPN and CDR2 is SVGIG (reference sequence). V lost 2 bases and J lost 1, with 9 bases in between. This CDR3 comprises 14 residues.